This T cell receptor beta chain was identified in a study of regulatory T cells. Whole-study results and caveats: Hydrophobic residues at CDR3 positions 6 and 7 were enriched in conventional CD4+ T cells of CD3G-deficient patients.

The CDR3 runs to 15 residues. CDR1 and CDR2 from the germline V gene are MDHEN and SYDVKM. Trimming removed 4 bases from V and 7 bases from J; junction bases left unmatched: 11. Details on this clone: What it recognizes is unknown.

Autoimmunity was present in every CD3G-deficient patient, worse in two. Patients, 2 to 39 years old, had expanded memory T-cell proportions. CD4+ T cells were divided by sorting: CD25-high CD127-low Tregs, CD25-low CD127-high conventional cells. Primers: 52 TRBV forward and 13 TRBJ reverse. The data were produced by immunoSEQ multiplex PCR, yet TCRdb's version contains in-frame clones alone and is incomplete. The top ten clones hold over 0.85% of a sample with under 35,000 clones, nearly 95% of them seen once. The receptor comes from a child younger than 10 with CD3G deficiency. The gene calls are TRBV28 and TRBJ2-5; 8 bases match TRBD2. Sequenced material: conventional CD4+ T cells sorted from blood. The CDR3 here is CASSSAGVGAGTQYF. CDR3 coding DNA: TGTGCCAGCAGTTCAGCGGGAGTTGGGGCGGGGACCCAGTACTTC.